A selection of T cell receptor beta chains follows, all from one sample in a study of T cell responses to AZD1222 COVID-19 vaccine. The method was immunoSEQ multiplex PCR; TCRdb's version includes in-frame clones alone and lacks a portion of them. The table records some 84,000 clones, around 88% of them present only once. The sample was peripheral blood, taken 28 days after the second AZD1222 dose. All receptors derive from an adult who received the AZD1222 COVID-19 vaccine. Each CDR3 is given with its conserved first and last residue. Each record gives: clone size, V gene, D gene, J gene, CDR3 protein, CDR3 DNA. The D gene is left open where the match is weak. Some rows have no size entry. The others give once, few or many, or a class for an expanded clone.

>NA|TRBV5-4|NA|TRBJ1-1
CASARAGWEAFF
TGTGCCAGCGCGCGGGCAGGGTGGGAAGCTTTCTTT
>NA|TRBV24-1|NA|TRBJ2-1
CATSRGMGSTSYNEQFF
TGTGCCACGAGTAGGGGAATGGGATCCACCTCCTACAATGAGCAGTTCTTC
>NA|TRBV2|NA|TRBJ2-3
CASNQGAGGTDTQYF
TGTGCCAGCAATCAGGGGGCGGGGGGCACAGATACGCAGTATTTT
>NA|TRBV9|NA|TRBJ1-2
CASSVAVGGGYTF
TGTGCCAGCAGCGTGGCGGTCGGTGGTGGCTACACCTTC
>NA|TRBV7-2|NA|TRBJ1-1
CASSATGGPYTEAFF
TGTGCCAGCAGTGCCACTGGGGGGCCCTACACTGAAGCTTTCTTT
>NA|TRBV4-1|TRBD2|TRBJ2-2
CASSQGRTSGAGELFF
TGCGCCAGCAGCCAAGGACGGACTAGCGGGGCCGGGGAGCTGTTTTTT
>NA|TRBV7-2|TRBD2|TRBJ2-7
CASSLVDGGAVEQYF
TGTGCCAGCAGCTTAGTTGACGGGGGGGCGGTCGAGCAGTACTTC
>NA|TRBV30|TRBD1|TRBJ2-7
CACSQGSVYEQYF
TGTGCCTGCTCACAGGGGTCGGTCTACGAGCAGTACTTC
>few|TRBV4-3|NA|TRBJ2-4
CASSQGLGKNIQYF
TGCGCCAGCAGCCAAGGGCTAGGGAAAAACATTCAGTACTTC
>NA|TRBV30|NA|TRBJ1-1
CAWIGVFGGTEAFF
TGTGCCTGGATCGGGGTTTTCGGTGGCACTGAAGCTTTCTTT
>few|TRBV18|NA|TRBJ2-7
CASSPRLRGPSYEQYF
TGTGCCAGCTCACCCCGACTGAGGGGTCCTTCCTACGAGCAGTACTTC
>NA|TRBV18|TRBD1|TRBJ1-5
CASSPMGGTGGRGQPQHF
TGTGCCAGCTCACCAATGGGCGGGACAGGGGGCCGCGGTCAGCCCCAGCATTTT
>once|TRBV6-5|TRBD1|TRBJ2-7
CASRDPGQGAYEQYF
TGTGCCAGCAGAGACCCGGGACAGGGAGCGTACGAGCAGTACTTC
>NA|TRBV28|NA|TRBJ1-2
CASSPGNYGYTF
TGTGCCAGCAGTCCCGGGAACTATGGCTACACCTTC
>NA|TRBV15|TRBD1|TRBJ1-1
CATSSGGDRGRVEAFF
TGTGCCACCAGCAGCGGGGGGGACAGGGGAAGGGTTGAAGCTTTCTTT
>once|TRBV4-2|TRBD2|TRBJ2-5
CASSQGTSGGLGETQYF
TGTGCCAGCAGCCAGGGGACTAGCGGGGGGTTGGGGGAGACCCAGTACTTC
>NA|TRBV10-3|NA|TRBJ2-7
CAISDRPKGAYEQYF
TGTGCCATCAGTGATCGGCCAAAGGGGGCCTACGAGCAGTACTTC
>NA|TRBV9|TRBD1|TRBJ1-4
CASSVAGTGDEKLFF
TGTGCCAGCAGCGTAGCTGGGACAGGGGATGAAAAACTGTTTTTT
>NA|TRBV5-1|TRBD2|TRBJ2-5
CASHTGGRKTQYF
TGCGCCAGCCATACGGGGGGAAGGAAGACCCAGTACTTC
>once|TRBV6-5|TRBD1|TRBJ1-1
CASSIRDRVEAFF
TGTGCCAGCAGTATCCGGGACAGGGTTGAAGCTTTCTTT
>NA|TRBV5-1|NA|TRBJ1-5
CASSLGEYNQPQHF
TGCGCCAGCAGCTTGGGTGAATACAATCAGCCCCAGCATTTT
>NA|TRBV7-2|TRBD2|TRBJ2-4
CASSPRLAGGVAKNIQYF
TGTGCCAGCAGCCCGCGCCTAGCGGGGGGCGTAGCCAAAAACATTCAGTACTTC
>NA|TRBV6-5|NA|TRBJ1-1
CASSPQDPTNTEAFF
TGTGCCAGCAGTCCCCAGGACCCTACGAACACTGAAGCTTTCTTT
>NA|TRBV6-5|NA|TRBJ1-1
CASRGTTVNTEAFF
TGTGCCAGCAGGGGTACCACAGTAAACACTGAAGCTTTCTTT
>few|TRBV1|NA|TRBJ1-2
CTSSQEGTVNNYGYTF
TGCACCAGCAGCCAAGAGGGGACAGTAAATAACTATGGCTACACCTTC
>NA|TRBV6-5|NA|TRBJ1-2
CASSYTDSLGGYTF
TGTGCCAGCAGTTACACCGACAGTCTGGGTGGCTACACCTTC
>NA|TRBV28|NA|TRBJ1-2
CASSFGPPLGYGYTF
TGTGCCAGCAGTTTCGGTCCCCCTCTAGGCTATGGCTACACCTTC
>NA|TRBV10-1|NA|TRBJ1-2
CASSESVVGEGIRGYTF
TGCGCCAGCAGTGAGTCGGTTGTAGGGGAGGGAATCCGTGGCTACACCTTC
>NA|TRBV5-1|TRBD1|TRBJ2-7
CASSRGQSSTYEQYF
TGCGCCAGCAGCCGGGGACAGTCTTCTACCTACGAGCAGTACTTC
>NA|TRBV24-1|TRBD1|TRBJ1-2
CATARTTQGASGYTF
TGTGCCACCGCTCGCACGACCCAGGGGGCGAGTGGGTACACCTTC
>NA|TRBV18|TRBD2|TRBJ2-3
CASSLGLASDTQYF
TGTGCCAGCTCACTTGGACTAGCGTCAGATACGCAGTATTTT
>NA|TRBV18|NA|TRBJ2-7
CASSPRFNEQDRYEQYF
TGTGCCAGCTCACCACGGTTTAACGAGCAGGATCGGTACGAGCAGTACTTC
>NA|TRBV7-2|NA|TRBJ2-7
CASSLDSGTKSYEQYF
TGTGCCAGCAGCCTCGACAGTGGGACGAAAAGCTACGAGCAGTACTTC
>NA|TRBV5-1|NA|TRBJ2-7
CASSRTETYEQYF
TGCGCCAGCAGCAGGACAGAAACTTACGAGCAGTACTTC
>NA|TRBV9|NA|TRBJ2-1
CASSQTVNINEQFF
TGTGCCAGCAGTCAAACAGTAAATATTAATGAGCAGTTCTTC
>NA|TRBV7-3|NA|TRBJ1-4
CASSPGMGEKLFF
TGTGCCAGCAGCCCTGGAATGGGTGAAAAACTGTTTTTT
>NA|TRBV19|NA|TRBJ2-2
CASRVKQGETGELFF
TGTGCCAGTCGGGTGAAACAGGGCGAAACCGGGGAGCTGTTTTTT
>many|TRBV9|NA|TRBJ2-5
CASSVDGGQGQETQYF
TGTGCCAGCAGCGTAGATGGTGGGCAGGGTCAAGAGACCCAGTACTTC
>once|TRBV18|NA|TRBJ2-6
CASSTDSGANVLTF
TGTGCCAGCTCGACTGACTCTGGGGCCAACGTCCTGACTTTC
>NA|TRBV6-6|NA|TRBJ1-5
CASTPGRGQPQHF
TGTGCCAGCACCCCGGGGAGGGGCCAGCCCCAGCATTTT
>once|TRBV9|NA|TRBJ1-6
CASSADYRVSPLHF
TGTGCCAGCAGCGCTGATTACAGGGTTTCACCCCTCCACTTT
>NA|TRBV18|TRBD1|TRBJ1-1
CASSGGQMNTEAFF
TGTGCCAGCTCAGGGGGACAGATGAACACTGAAGCTTTCTTT
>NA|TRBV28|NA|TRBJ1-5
CASSGGGLDPQHF
TGTGCCAGCAGTGGGGGGGGTTTGGACCCCCAGCATTTT
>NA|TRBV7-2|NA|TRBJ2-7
CASSLMSDRFHEQYF
TGTGCCAGCAGCTTAATGTCGGACAGATTCCACGAGCAGTACTTC
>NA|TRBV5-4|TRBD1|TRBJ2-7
CASSPGSGQGYEQYF
TGTGCCAGCAGCCCGGGGTCGGGACAGGGCTACGAGCAGTACTTC
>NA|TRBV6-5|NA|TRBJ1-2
CASIGDSPYGYTF
TGTGCCAGCATCGGAGACAGTCCCTATGGCTACACCTTC
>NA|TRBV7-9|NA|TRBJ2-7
CASSLPEGPYEQYF
TGTGCCAGCAGCCTTCCAGAGGGCCCCTACGAGCAGTACTTC
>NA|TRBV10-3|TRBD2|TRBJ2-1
CAISESMKRGPSYNEQFF
TGTGCCATCAGTGAGTCGATGAAGCGGGGTCCTTCCTACAATGAGCAGTTCTTC
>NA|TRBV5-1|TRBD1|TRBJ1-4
CASSLAPGQGWTNEKLFF
TGCGCCAGCAGCTTGGCTCCGGGACAGGGGTGGACTAATGAAAAACTGTTTTTT
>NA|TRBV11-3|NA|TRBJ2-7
CASSLRPGASYEQYF
TGTGCCAGCAGCTTGAGGCCAGGCGCATCCTACGAGCAGTACTTC
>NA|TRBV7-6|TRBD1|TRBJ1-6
CASSLRQGNSPLHF
TGTGCCAGCAGCTTAAGACAGGGCAATTCACCCCTCCACTTT
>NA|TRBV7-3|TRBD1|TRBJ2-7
CASSLTGTGGHEQYF
TGTGCCAGCAGCTTAACCGGGACAGGGGGCCACGAGCAGTACTTC
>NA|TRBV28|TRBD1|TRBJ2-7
CASSTDRGSYEQYF
TGTGCCAGCAGTACGGACAGGGGTTCCTACGAGCAGTACTTC
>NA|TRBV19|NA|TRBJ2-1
CATFDRSSYNEQFF
TGTGCCACCTTCGACAGAAGCTCCTACAATGAGCAGTTCTTC
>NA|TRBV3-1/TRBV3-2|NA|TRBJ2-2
CASSQEGGELFF
TGTGCCAGCAGCCAAGAAGGCGGGGAGCTGTTTTTT
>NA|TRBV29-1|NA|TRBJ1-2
CSVLNGQSSGYTF
TGCAGCGTCCTGAATGGCCAGTCCTCTGGCTACACCTTC